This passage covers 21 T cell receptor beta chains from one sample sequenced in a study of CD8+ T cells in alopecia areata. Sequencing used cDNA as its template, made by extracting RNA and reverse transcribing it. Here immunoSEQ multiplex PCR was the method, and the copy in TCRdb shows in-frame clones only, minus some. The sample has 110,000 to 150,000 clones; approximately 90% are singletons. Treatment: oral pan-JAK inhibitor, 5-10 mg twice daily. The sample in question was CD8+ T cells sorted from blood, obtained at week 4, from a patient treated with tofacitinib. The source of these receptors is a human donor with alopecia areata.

The CDR3 coding sequence is TGTGCCAGCAGTGATTCCGGGGTCGTCGGGGAGCTGTTTTTT. Translated: CASSDSGVVGELFF. The V and J genes are TRBV27 and TRBJ2-2, with D possibly being TRBD2 (5 bases). Germline V CDR1 and CDR2: MNHEY, SMNVEV (reference sequence). The CDR3 extends over 14 amino acids. The germline V and J ends were trimmed by 5 bases and 7 bases, with 14 bases remaining between them.

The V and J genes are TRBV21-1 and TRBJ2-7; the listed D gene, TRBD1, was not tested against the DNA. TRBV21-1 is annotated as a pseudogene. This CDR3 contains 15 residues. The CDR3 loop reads CASSKTRQRAYEQYF. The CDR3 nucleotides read TGTGCCAGCAGCAAAACGAGACAGAGAGCCTACGAGCAGTACTTC.

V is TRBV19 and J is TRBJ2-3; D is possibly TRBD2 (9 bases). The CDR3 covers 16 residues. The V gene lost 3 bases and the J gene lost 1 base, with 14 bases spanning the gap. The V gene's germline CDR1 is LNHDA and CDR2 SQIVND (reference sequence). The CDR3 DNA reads TGTGCCAGTAGTATCCTAGCGGGACAGGGCACAGATACGCAGTATTTT. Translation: CASSILAGQGTDTQYF.

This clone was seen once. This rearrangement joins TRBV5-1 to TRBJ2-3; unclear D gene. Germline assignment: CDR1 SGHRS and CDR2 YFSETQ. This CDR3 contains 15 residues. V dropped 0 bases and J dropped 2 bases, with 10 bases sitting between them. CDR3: CASSLGQVPTDTQYF. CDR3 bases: TGCGCCAGCAGCTTGGGGCAGGTACCCACAGATACGCAGTATTTT. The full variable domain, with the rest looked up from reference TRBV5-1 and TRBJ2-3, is KAGVTQTPRYLIKTRGQQVTLSCSPISGHRSVSWYQQTPGQGLQFLFEYFSETQRNKGNFPGRFSGRQFSNSRSEMNVSTLELGDSALYLCASSLGQVPTDTQYFGPGTRLTVL.

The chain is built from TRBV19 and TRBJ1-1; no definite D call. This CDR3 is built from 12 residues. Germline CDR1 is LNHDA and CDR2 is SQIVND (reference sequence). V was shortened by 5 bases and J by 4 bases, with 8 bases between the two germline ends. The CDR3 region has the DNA TGTGCCAGTAGTGCAGGTCTCACTGAAGCTTTCTTT. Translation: CASSAGLTEAFF.

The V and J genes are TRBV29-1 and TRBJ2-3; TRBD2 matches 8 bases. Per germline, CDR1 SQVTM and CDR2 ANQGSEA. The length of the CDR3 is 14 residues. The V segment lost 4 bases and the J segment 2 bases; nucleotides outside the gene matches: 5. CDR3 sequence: CSVVFGGVTDTQYF. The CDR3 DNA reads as TGCAGCGTTGTTTTCGGGGGGGTCACAGATACGCAGTATTTT.

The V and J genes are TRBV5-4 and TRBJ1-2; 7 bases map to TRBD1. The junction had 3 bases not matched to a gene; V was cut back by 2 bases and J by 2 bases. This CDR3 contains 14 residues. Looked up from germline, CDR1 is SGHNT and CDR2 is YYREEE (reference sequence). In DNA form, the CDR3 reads TGTGCCAGCAGCTTCGGACAGGTCAACTATGGCTACACCTTC. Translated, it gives CASSFGQVNYGYTF.

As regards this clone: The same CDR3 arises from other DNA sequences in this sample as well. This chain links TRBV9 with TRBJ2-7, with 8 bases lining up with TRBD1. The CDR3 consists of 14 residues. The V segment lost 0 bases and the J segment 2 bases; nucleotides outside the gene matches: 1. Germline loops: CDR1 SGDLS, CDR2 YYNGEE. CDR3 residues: CASSVGQGPYEQYF. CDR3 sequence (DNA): TGTGCCAGCAGCGTAGGACAGGGGCCCTACGAGCAGTACTTC.

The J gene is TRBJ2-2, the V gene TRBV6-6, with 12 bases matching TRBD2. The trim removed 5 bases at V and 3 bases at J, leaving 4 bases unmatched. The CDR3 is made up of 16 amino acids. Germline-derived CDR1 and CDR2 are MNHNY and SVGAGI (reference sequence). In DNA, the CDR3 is TGTGCCAGCAGTCCTACTAGCGGGAGGCACACCGGGGAGCTGTTTTTT. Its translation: CASSPTSGRHTGELFF.

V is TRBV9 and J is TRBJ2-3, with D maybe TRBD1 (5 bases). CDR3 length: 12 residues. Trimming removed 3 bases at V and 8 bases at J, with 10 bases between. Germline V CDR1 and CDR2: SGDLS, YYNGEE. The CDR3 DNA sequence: TGTGCCAGCAGCGCCACCCAGGGTACGCAGTATTTT. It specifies CASSATQGTQYF.

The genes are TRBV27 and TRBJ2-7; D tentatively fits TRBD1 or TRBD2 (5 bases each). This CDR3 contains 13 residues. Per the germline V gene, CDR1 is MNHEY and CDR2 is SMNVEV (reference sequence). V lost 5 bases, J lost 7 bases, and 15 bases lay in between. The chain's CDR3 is CASSAGTSGEQYF. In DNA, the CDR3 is TGTGCCAGCAGTGCCGGGACCTCGGGGGAGCAGTACTTC.

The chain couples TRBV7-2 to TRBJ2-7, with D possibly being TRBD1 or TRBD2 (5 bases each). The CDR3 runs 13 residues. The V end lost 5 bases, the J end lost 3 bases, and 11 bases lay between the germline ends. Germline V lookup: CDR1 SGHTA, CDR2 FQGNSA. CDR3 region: CASSGGALYEQYF. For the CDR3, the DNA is TGTGCCAGCAGCGGGGGAGCGCTCTACGAGCAGTACTTC.

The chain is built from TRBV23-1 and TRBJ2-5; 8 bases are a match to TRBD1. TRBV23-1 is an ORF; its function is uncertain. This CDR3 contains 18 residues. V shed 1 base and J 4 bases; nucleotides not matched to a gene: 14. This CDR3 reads CASSQYAPTGGGPETQYF. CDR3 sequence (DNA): TGCGCCAGCAGTCAATATGCCCCCACAGGGGGTGGCCCAGAGACCCAGTACTTC.

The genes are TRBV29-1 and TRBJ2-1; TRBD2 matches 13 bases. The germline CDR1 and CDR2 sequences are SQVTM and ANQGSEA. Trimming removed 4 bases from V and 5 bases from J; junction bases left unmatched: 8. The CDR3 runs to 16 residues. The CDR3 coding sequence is TGCAGCGTTGGAGGACTAGCGGGAGTATGGGACAATGAGCAGTTCTTC. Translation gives CSVGGLAGVWDNEQFF.

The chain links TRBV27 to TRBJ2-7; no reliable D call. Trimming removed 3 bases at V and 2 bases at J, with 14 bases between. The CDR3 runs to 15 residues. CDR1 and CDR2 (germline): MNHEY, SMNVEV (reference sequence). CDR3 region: CASSFGQTTPYEQYF. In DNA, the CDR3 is TGTGCCAGCAGTTTCGGGCAGACAACACCCTACGAGCAGTACTTC.

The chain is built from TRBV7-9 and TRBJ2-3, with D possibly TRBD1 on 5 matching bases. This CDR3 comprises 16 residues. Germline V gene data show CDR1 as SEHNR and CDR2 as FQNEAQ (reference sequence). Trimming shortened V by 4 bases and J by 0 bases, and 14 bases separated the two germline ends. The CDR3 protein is CASSSPGRPSTDTQYF. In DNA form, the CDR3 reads TGTGCCAGCAGCTCACCAGGGCGCCCGAGCACAGATACGCAGTATTTT.

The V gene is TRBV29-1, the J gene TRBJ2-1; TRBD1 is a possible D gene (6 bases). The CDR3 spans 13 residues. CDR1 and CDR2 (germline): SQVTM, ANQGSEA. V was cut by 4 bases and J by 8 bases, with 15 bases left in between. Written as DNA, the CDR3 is TGCAGCGTTGTATACAACAACAGGGATGAGCAGTTCTTC. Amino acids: CSVVYNNRDEQFF.

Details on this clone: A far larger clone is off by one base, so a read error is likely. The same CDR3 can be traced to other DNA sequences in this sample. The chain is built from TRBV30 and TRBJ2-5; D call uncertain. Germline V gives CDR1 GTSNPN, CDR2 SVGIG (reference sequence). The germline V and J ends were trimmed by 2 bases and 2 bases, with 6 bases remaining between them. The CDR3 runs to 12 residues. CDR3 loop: CAWSHNQETQYF. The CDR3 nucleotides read TGTGCCTGGAGTCATAATCAAGAGACCCAGTACTTC.

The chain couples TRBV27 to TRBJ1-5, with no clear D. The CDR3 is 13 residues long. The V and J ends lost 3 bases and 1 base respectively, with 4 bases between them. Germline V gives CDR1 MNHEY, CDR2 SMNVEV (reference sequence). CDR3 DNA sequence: TGTGCCAGCAGTTTTGACAGCAATCAGCCCCAGCATTTT. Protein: CASSFDSNQPQHF.

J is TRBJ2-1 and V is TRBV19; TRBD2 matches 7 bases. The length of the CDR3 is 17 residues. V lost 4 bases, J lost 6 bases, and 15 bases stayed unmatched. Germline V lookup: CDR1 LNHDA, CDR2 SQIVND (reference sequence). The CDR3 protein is CASSNPWAPSGGNEQFF. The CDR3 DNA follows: TGTGCCAGTAGTAATCCGTGGGCCCCTAGCGGCGGCAATGAGCAGTTCTTC.

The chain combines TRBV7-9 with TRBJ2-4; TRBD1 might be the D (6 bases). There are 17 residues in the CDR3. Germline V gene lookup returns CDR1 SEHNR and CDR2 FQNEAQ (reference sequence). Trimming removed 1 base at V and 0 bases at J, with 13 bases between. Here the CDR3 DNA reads TGTGCCAGCAGCTTAGAACAGGGAGAGGGAGCCAAAAACATTCAGTACTTC. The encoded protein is CASSLEQGEGAKNIQYF.